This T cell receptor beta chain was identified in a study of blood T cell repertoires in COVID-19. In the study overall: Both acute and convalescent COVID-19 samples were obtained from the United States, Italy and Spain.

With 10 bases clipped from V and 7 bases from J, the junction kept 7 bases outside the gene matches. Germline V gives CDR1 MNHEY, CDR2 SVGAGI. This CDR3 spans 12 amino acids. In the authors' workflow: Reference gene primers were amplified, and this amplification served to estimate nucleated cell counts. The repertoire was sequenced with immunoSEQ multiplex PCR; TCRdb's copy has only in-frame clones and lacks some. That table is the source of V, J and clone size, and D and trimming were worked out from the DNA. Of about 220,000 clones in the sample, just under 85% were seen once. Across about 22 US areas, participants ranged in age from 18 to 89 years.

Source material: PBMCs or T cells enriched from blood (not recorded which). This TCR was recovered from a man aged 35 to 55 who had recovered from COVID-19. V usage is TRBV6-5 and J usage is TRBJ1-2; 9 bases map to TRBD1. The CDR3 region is CATSTGGTGYTF. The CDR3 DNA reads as TGTGCCACCTCCACAGGGGGCACTGGCTACACCTTC.